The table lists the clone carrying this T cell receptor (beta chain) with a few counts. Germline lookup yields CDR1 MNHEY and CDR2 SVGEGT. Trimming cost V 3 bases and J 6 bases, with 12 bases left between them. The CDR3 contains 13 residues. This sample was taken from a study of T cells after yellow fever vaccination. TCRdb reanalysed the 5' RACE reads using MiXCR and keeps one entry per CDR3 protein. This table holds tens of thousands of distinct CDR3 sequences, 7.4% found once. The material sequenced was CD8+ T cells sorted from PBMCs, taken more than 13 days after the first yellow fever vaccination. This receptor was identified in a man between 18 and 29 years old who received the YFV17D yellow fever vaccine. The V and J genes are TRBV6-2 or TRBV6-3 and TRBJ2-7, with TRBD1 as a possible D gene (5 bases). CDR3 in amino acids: CASSYVLQGEQYF. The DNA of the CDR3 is TGTGCCAGCAGTTATGTACTGCAGGGCGAGCAGTACTTC.